These T cell receptor beta chains were read from a single sample in a study of draining lymph node invasion in breast cancer. TCRdb redid the calling of the bulk RNA-seq reads with MiXCR, one entry per CDR3 protein. There are around 3,000 distinct CDR3 sequences in the sample; more than 70% occur only once, and around a tenth lies in the top ten. Sequencing input: sorted memory CD4+ effector T cells from a lymph node. These receptor sequences come from a female donor with luminal breast cancer. Each CDR3 is given with its conserved first and last residue. Fields, in order: V gene, clone size, D gene, J gene, CDR3 DNA, CDR3 protein. The D gene is left open where the match is weak. Rows may omit the clone size; those that give it use once, few, many or a size class.

V gene: TRBV10-1
clone size: .
D gene: .
J gene: TRBJ2-2
CDR3 DNA: TGCGCCAGCAGTGAAAAGTCTGGGGCCGGGGAGCTGTTTTTT
CDR3 protein: CASSEKSGAGELFF

V gene: TRBV20-1
clone size: once
D gene: .
J gene: TRBJ1-5
CDR3 DNA: TGCAGTGCTAGAGGGAGTTGGAATCAGCCCCAGCATTTT
CDR3 protein: CSARGSWNQPQHF

V gene: TRBV7-2
clone size: .
D gene: .
J gene: TRBJ2-6
CDR3 DNA: TGTGCCAGCAGCTTAGCAGTCGGGGACTCTGGGGCCAACGTCCTGACTTTC
CDR3 protein: CASSLAVGDSGANVLTF

V gene: TRBV7-9
clone size: .
D gene: .
J gene: TRBJ2-1
CDR3 DNA: TGTGCCAGCAGCTTAGGACGTGAGCAGTTCTTC
CDR3 protein: CASSLGREQFF

V gene: TRBV5-8
clone size: once
D gene: .
J gene: TRBJ1-5
CDR3 DNA: TGTGCCAGCAGCTTGATCAATCAGCCCCAGCATTTT
CDR3 protein: CASSLINQPQHF

V gene: TRBV12-3/TRBV12-4
clone size: .
D gene: .
J gene: TRBJ1-1
CDR3 DNA: TGTGCCAGCAGTTTTGGGGGCACTCTTGCTGCTTTCTTT
CDR3 protein: CASSFGGTLAAFF

V gene: TRBV5-6
clone size: .
D gene: .
J gene: TRBJ2-4
CDR3 DNA: TGTGCCAGCAGCCTTTTTCTAGCCAAAAACATTCAGTACTTC
CDR3 protein: CASSLFLAKNIQYF

V gene: TRBV20-1
clone size: .
D gene: .
J gene: TRBJ1-1
CDR3 DNA: TGCAGTGCTCCTAGGACCACTGAAGCTTTCTTT
CDR3 protein: CSAPRTTEAFF

V gene: TRBV14
clone size: .
D gene: .
J gene: TRBJ1-2
CDR3 DNA: TGTGCCAGCAGCCAAGAGACCGGATACTATGGCTACACCTTC
CDR3 protein: CASSQETGYYGYTF

V gene: TRBV4-2
clone size: .
D gene: .
J gene: TRBJ1-2
CDR3 DNA: TGTGCCAGCAGCAAGATCGAGGGTGACTATGGCTACACCTTC
CDR3 protein: CASSKIEGDYGYTF

V gene: TRBV2
clone size: once
D gene: .
J gene: TRBJ2-6
CDR3 DNA: TGTGCCAGCGGCGGGACTGGGGCCAACGTCCTGACTTTC
CDR3 protein: CASGGTGANVLTF

V gene: TRBV24-1
clone size: .
D gene: TRBD2
J gene: TRBJ2-1
CDR3 DNA: TGTGCCACCGGCCCTCAGACCAGCGGGAAGCAGTTCTTC
CDR3 protein: CATGPQTSGKQFF

V gene: TRBV4-1
clone size: few
D gene: TRBD1
J gene: TRBJ1-4
CDR3 DNA: TGCGCCAGCAGCCTGACGGACAGGGGGAATGAAAAACTGTTTTTT
CDR3 protein: CASSLTDRGNEKLFF

V gene: TRBV5-8
clone size: large
D gene: .
J gene: TRBJ2-7
CDR3 DNA: TGTGCCAGCAGCTTGGGCTATAGAGGACAGCCTCACGAGCAGTACTTC
CDR3 protein: CASSLGYRGQPHEQYF

V gene: TRBV5-6
clone size: few
D gene: .
J gene: TRBJ1-3
CDR3 DNA: TGTGCCAGCAGACCGGGACCGAACTCTGGAAACACCATATATTTT
CDR3 protein: CASRPGPNSGNTIYF

V gene: TRBV3-1
clone size: few
D gene: TRBD1
J gene: TRBJ1-6
CDR3 DNA: TGTGCCAGCAGCCACGGACAGGGCAGGACACCCCTCCACTTT
CDR3 protein: CASSHGQGRTPLHF

V gene: TRBV14
clone size: .
D gene: .
J gene: TRBJ1-6
CDR3 DNA: TGTGCCAGCAGCCCTCAGGGTCATAATTCACCCCTCCACTTT
CDR3 protein: CASSPQGHNSPLHF

V gene: TRBV7-2
clone size: .
D gene: .
J gene: TRBJ1-1
CDR3 DNA: TGTGCCAGCAGCCTGGACAGGAACACTGAAGCTTTCTTT
CDR3 protein: CASSLDRNTEAFF

V gene: TRBV7-2
clone size: .
D gene: .
J gene: TRBJ1-1
CDR3 DNA: TGTGCCAGCAGCTTAGGACAGGTCCGTGGGGCTTTCTTT
CDR3 protein: CASSLGQVRGAFF

V gene: TRBV12-3/TRBV12-4
clone size: .
D gene: .
J gene: TRBJ2-3
CDR3 DNA: TGTGCCAGCAGTACTAACCGGCTAGCGATATCAGGCACAGATACGCAGTATTTT
CDR3 protein: CASSTNRLAISGTDTQYF

V gene: TRBV6-5
clone size: .
D gene: .
J gene: TRBJ1-1
CDR3 DNA: TGTGCCAGCAGACGCGGACTTCTGACTGAAGCTTTCTTT
CDR3 protein: CASRRGLLTEAFF

V gene: TRBV2
clone size: .
D gene: TRBD1
J gene: TRBJ1-2
CDR3 DNA: TGTGCCAGCAGTGAGGACAGGGGCTATGGCTACACCTTC
CDR3 protein: CASSEDRGYGYTF

V gene: TRBV2
clone size: .
D gene: TRBD1
J gene: TRBJ1-6
CDR3 DNA: TGTGCCAGCAGTGAATCGGCAGGGGGCTTCGTTTCACCCCTCCACTTT
CDR3 protein: CASSESAGGFVSPLHF

V gene: TRBV12-3/TRBV12-4
clone size: few
D gene: .
J gene: TRBJ1-2
CDR3 DNA: TGTGCCAGCAGGGTCGCCGCGGGGTATGGCTACACCTTC
CDR3 protein: CASRVAAGYGYTF

V gene: TRBV18
clone size: .
D gene: .
J gene: TRBJ2-5
CDR3 DNA: TGTGCCAGCTCACCAGGGCAGCAAGAGACCCAGTACTTC
CDR3 protein: CASSPGQQETQYF

V gene: TRBV23-1
clone size: .
D gene: .
J gene: TRBJ1-3
CDR3 DNA: TGCGCCAGCAGTCCCTCCTCGAGCTCTGGAAACACCATATATTTT
CDR3 protein: CASSPSSSSGNTIYF

V gene: TRBV6-1
clone size: .
D gene: TRBD2
J gene: TRBJ2-1
CDR3 DNA: TGTGCCAGCAGTGAAGTCCCCCCGGGACTAGCGGGCCCCAGGGGGTTCTTC
CDR3 protein: CASSEVPPGLAGPRGFF